Shown below are 15 T cell receptor beta chains from a single sample sequenced in a study of T-cell memory formation after mild COVID-19. One entry per CDR3 protein results from TCRdb running MiXCR on the 5' RACE reads. The table has 120,000 to 150,000 distinct CDR3 sequences, 15% to 20% seen once. The sample consisted of PBMCs or a T cell subset sorted from them (not recorded which). The receptors shown here come from an adult woman who had mild COVID-19 (a few samples of this study predate the infection). Cell type and time point are not known.

V is TRBV2 and J is TRBJ2-5; 14 bases are shared with TRBD2. Trimming at V came to 6 bases and at J to 5 bases, leaving 8 bases not matched to a gene. This CDR3 is built from 16 residues. From germline, CDR1 is SNHLY and CDR2 FYNNEI. CDR3 region: CASSQGGLAGVETQYF. Here the CDR3 DNA reads TGTGCCAGCAGCCAGGGGGGACTAGCGGGAGTTGAGACCCAGTACTTC. The full variable domain, rest sourced from reference TRBV2 and TRBJ2-5, is EPEVTQTPSHQVTQMGQEVILRCVPISNHLYFYWYRQILGQKVEFLVSFYNNEISEKSEIFDDQFSVERPDGSNFTLKIRSTKLEDSAMYFCASSQGGLAGVETQYFGPGTRLLVL.

The chain uses TRBV29-1 and TRBJ1-1; D is unclear. The CDR3 is 12 amino acids. V lost 2 bases and J lost 7, with 11 bases in between. The germline V gene has CDR1 SQVTM and CDR2 ANQGSEA. The CDR3 here is CSVESAGIEAFF. The CDR3 bases are TGCAGCGTTGAATCCGCCGGGATTGAAGCTTTCTTT.

The rearrangement links TRBV6-6 to TRBJ1-5; the D is unclear. The CDR3 loop spans 12 amino acids. Germline V gene sequence: CDR1 MNHNY, CDR2 SVGAGI (reference sequence). V lost 2 bases to trimming and J lost 6 bases, with 5 bases between them. The chain's CDR3 is CASSYEAQPQHF. The CDR3 bases are TGTGCCAGCAGTTACGAGGCTCAGCCCCAGCATTTT.

This clonotype was counted a few times. The V and J genes are TRBV27 and TRBJ2-3; TRBD1 aligns across 7 bases. The junction had 9 bases not matched to a gene; V was cut back by 3 bases and J by 3 bases. Germline loops: CDR1 MNHEY, CDR2 SMNVEV (reference sequence). There are 16 residues in the CDR3. The CDR3 DNA reads as TGTGCCAGCAGTTTGGGTTTAGGGGGCTTTACAGATACGCAGTATTTT. Its translation: CASSLGLGGFTDTQYF.

The chain uses TRBV5-1 and TRBJ2-5; TRBD2 matches 10 bases. CDR3 length equals 15 residues. V was pared by 3 bases and J by 5 bases, with 7 bases of the junction left unmatched. CDR1 is SGHRS, CDR2 YFSETQ, per germline. CDR3 residues: CASSSPSGSLETQYF. The CDR3 nucleotides read TGCGCCAGCAGCTCCCCTAGCGGGAGTCTGGAGACCCAGTACTTC.

The J gene is TRBJ2-7, the V gene TRBV7-9; D is tentatively TRBD1 or TRBD2 (5 bases each). Per germline, CDR1 SEHNR and CDR2 FQNEAQ (reference sequence). CDR3 length: 15 amino acids. V was shortened by 4 bases and J by 3 bases, with 16 bases between the two germline ends. This CDR3 is CASSSFGTELYEQYF. CDR3 nucleotides: TGTGCCAGCAGCTCCTTCGGGACGGAACTCTACGAGCAGTACTTC.

The table lists this clonotype with a few counts. The chain is built from TRBV24-1 and TRBJ1-2; the match to TRBD1 covers 9 bases. CDR1 and CDR2 from the germline V gene are KGHDR and SFDVKD. The CDR3 covers 15 residues. V trimming: 3 bases; J trimming: 6 bases; junction bases outside the gene matches: 7. The CDR3 loop reads CATSDHSTGGNGYTF. The CDR3 bases are TGTGCCACCAGTGATCATTCGACAGGGGGAAATGGCTACACCTTC.

The chain joins TRBV20-1 to TRBJ2-7; possibly TRBD2 for D (7 bases). Germline V gene data show CDR1 as DFQATT and CDR2 as SNEGSKA (reference sequence). Trimming removed 6 bases at V and 7 bases at J, with 22 bases between. CDR3 length: 14 residues. CDR3 protein: CSATTGTWGGEQYF. CDR3 sequence (DNA): TGCAGTGCCACGACCGGGACATGGGGGGGGGAGCAGTACTTC.

The chain uses TRBV3-1 and TRBJ2-5; TRBD2 matches 7 bases. Unmatched junction bases numbered 5, after V lost 3 bases and J lost 1 base. Germline V gene sequence: CDR1 LGHDT, CDR2 YNNKEL (reference sequence). The CDR3 totals 15 residues. The DNA for the CDR3 is TGTGCCAGCAGCCACCGACTAGCTACCCAAGAGACCCAGTACTTC. It encodes CASSHRLATQETQYF.

The chain combines TRBV7-2 with TRBJ1-1; D gene ambiguous. The germline V and J ends were trimmed by 1 base and 4 bases, with 7 bases remaining between them. CDR1 SGHTA and CDR2 FQGNSA come from the germline V gene. The length of the CDR3 is 13 residues. As DNA, the CDR3 is TGTGCCAGCAGCTTAGGTGGGTTCACTGAAGCTTTCTTT. Translating it yields CASSLGGFTEAFF.

The chain couples TRBV24-1 to TRBJ2-7, with D possibly TRBD1 on 6 matching bases. Germline CDR1 is KGHDR and CDR2 is SFDVKD. This CDR3 comprises 14 residues. V lost 4 bases to trimming and J lost 4 bases, with 13 bases between them. Here the CDR3 reads CATSDTTGGYEQYF. In DNA form, the CDR3 reads TGTGCCACCAGTGACACGACAGGCGGATACGAGCAGTACTTC.

This clonotype was observed a few times. The V and J genes are TRBV2 and TRBJ2-7; 7 bases are shared with TRBD1. V lost 5 bases to trimming and J lost 2 bases; unmatched junction nucleotides: 3. The CDR3 sequence is 13 residues long. Germline V gene lookup returns CDR1 SNHLY and CDR2 FYNNEI. The CDR3 loop reads CASSSDRAYEQYF. CDR3 nucleotides: TGTGCCAGCAGTTCCGACAGGGCCTACGAGCAGTACTTC.

The rearrangement joins TRBV6-5 to TRBJ2-1; no clear D. Germline V gene lookup returns CDR1 MNHEY and CDR2 SVGAGI. The CDR3 has 18 amino acids. Deletions cut 5 bases from V and 0 bases from J, with 20 bases between. The CDR3 DNA is TGTGCCAGCAGTCCGACGAACAGACCTTATAGCTCCTACAATGAGCAGTTCTTC. It is translated as CASSPTNRPYSSYNEQFF.

The genes are TRBV20-1 and TRBJ2-1; D unclear. CDR1 and CDR2 from the germline V gene are DFQATT and SNEGSKA (reference sequence). The V end lost 5 bases, the J end lost 7 bases, and 18 bases lay between the germline ends. CDR3 length: 14 residues. The CDR3 DNA reads TGCAGTGCTCTAAGACAATCCGGGTGGAATGAGCAGTTCTTC. It codes for CSALRQSGWNEQFF.

This chain uses TRBV5-4 with TRBJ2-7; D tentatively fits TRBD1 or TRBD2 (5 bases each). The CDR3 consists of 14 residues. V shed 2 bases and J shed 0 bases, with 9 bases lying between them. Germline CDR1 is SGHNT and CDR2 is YYREEE (reference sequence). CDR3 loop: CASSFWGSSYEQYF. In DNA form, the CDR3 reads TGTGCCAGCAGCTTCTGGGGGAGCTCCTACGAGCAGTACTTC.